This T cell receptor (beta chain) was identified in a study of HIV-infected patients and healthy controls. General observations from the study: Compared with controls, mean Gini indices were significantly raised in HIV-infected repertoires, possibly indicating oligoclonality. Significant mean usage differences between HIV-infected patients and controls involved eight alpha and eight beta V genes. CMV-associated CDR3s mostly grew nonsignificantly during therapy, while HIV-associated CDR3s declined significantly.

In this sample, this clonotype is medium-sized. Its antigen is unknown. Roughly three months, about 14 weeks, into antiretroviral therapy, follow-up blood was collected. The repertoire came from unfractionated whole blood and reflected all unsorted peripheral T cells. About 500 ng RNA was reverse transcribed with alpha and beta constant-region primers. Alpha and beta chain libraries were made separately by chain-specific third strand synthesis with multiplexing indices. Each cDNA molecule was barcoded, and a single primer pair amplified each chain. TCRdb reprocessed the 5' RACE reads via MiXCR and lists one record per CDR3 protein. The sample lists some 4,300 distinct CDR3 sequences, approximately 5.7% seen once, with 33% in the top ten. V lost 1 base to trimming and J lost 7 bases, with 10 bases between them. The CDR3 is 13 residues long.

Sequenced here: blood, sampled during antiretroviral therapy. This receptor was obtained from an adult with HIV infection. This rearrangement joins TRBV12-3 or TRBV12-4 to TRBJ1-2; D unclear. The CDR3 DNA reads as TGTGCCAGCAGTTTAGTGGAGGGAGGTGGCTACACCTTC. It codes for CASSLVEGGGYTF.